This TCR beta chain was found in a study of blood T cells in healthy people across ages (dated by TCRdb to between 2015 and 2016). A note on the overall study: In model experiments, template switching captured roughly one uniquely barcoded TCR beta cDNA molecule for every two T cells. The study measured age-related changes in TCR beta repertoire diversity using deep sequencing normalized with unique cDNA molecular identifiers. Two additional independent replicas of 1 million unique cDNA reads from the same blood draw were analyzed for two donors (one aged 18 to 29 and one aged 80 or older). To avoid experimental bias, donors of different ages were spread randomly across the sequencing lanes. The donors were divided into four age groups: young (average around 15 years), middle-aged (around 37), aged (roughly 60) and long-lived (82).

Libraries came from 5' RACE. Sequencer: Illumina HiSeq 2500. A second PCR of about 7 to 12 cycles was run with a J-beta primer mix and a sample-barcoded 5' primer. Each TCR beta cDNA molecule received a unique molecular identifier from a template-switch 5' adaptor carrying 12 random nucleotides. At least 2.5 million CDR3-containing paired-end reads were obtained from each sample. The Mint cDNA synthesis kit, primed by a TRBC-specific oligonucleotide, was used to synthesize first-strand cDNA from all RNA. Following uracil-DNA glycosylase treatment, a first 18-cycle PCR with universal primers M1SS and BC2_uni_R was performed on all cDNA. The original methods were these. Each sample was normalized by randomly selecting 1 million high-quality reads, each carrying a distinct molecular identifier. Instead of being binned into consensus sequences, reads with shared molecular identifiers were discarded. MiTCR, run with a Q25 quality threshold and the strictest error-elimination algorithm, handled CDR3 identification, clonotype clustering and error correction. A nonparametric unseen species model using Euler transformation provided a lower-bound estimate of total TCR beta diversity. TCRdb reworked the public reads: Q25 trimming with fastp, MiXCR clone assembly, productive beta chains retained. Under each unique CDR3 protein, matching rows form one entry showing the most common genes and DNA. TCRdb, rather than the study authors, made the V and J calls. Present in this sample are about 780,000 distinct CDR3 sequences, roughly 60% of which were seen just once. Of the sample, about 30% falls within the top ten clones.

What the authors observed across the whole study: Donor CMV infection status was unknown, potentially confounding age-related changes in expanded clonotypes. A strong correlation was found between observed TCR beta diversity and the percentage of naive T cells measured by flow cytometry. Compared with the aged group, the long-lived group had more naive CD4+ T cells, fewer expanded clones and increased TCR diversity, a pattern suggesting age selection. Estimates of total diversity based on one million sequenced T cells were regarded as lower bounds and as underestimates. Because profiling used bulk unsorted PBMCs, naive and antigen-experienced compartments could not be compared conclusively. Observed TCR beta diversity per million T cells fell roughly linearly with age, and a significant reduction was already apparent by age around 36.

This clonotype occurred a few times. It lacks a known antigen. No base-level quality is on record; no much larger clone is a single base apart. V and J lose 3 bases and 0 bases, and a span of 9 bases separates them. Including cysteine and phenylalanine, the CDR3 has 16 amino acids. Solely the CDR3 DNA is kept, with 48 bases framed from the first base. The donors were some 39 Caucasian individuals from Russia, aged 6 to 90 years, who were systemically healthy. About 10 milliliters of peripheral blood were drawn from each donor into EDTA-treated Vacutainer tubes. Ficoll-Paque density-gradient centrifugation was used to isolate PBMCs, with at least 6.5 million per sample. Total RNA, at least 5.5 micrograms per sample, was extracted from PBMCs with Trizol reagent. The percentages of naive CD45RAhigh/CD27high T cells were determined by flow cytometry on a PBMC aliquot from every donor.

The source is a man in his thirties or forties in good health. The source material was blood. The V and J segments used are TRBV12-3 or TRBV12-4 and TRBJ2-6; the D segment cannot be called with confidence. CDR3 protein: CASSFGSFSGANVLTF. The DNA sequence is TGTGCCAGCAGTTTTGGGTCCTTCTCTGGGGCCAACGTCCTGACTTTC.